This T cell receptor beta chain emerged from a study of CD8 T cells in Susac syndrome. CDR1 LNHDA and CDR2 SQIVND come from the germline V gene (reference sequence). There are 15 residues in the CDR3. V was pared by 0 bases and J by 3 bases, with 11 bases between. Details on this clonotype: Its antigen is not identified.

From blood CD8+ and CD4+ T cells, TCR beta sequences were generated. General study findings and limits: As the study acknowledged, the number of individuals in its TCR sequencing and HLA analysis was relatively small.

RNA amounts of 0.5 to 1 ug underwent reverse transcription with random hexamers. The TCR beta CDR3 was amplified by immunoSEQ multiplex PCR across 54 Vbeta, 13 Jbeta. TCRdb reprocessed the immunoSEQ multiplex PCR reads with MiXCR, giving one entry per CDR3 protein. The sample yields some 260,000 distinct CDR3 sequences, roughly 85% seen once. The chain combines TRBV19 with TRBJ2-5; D not resolved. Sequences were obtained from CD8+ T cells from PBMCs. This clonotype was sampled from a human donor with multiple sclerosis. CDR3 region: CASSIDLLEKETQYF. The CDR3 coding sequence is TGTGCCAGTAGTATAGATCTGTTGGAAAAAGAGACCCAGTACTTC.